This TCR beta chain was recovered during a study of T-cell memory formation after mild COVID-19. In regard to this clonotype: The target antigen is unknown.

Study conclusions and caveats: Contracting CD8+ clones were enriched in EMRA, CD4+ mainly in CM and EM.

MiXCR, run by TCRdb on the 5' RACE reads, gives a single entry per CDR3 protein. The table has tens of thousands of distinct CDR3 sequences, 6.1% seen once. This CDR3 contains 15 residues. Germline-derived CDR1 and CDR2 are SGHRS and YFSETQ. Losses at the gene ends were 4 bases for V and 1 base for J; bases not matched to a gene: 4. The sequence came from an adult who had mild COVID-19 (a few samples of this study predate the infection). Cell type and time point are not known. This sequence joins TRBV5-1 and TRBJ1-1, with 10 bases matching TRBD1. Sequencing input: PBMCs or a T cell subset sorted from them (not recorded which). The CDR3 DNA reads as TGCGCCAGCAGCCTCCGACAGGGGGCGAACACTGAAGCTTTCTTT. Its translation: CASSLRQGANTEAFF.